These T cell receptor beta chains were read from a single sample in a study of T cells after yellow fever vaccination. Each CDR3 protein is one row after TCRdb ran MiXCR on the 5' RACE reads. The sample shows some 160,000 distinct CDR3 sequences, 6.5% to 8.5% of them seen only once. Sequencing was performed on CD4+ T cells sorted from PBMCs, taken less than 6 days after the first yellow fever vaccination. The receptors were sampled from a man younger than 35 who received the YFV17D yellow fever vaccine. CDR3s leave out the opening cysteine and the closing phenylalanine or tryptophan.

>TRBJ2-5|TRBV5-1
ASSLPGGETQY
>TRBJ2-1|TRBV6-6
ASSLGTPGEQF
>TRBJ1-6|TRBV10-3
AISEPPGQGTHNSPLH
>TRBJ1-4|TRBV7-8
ASSLRSPGQGVNEKLF
>TRBJ2-3|TRBV7-6
ASSGRRTSTDTQY
>TRBJ1-1|TRBV6-5
ASRRGATEAF
>TRBJ2-1|TRBV5-6
ASSLEPYNEQF
>TRBJ2-3|TRBV11-2
ASSLGPFTDTQY
>TRBJ2-5|TRBV7-9
ASSLSGNWETQY
>TRBJ1-3|TRBV4-3
ASSQGRGNSGNTIY
>TRBJ2-3|TRBV18
ASSPRTGGTDTQY
>TRBJ2-3|TRBV10-1
ASRATLDKTQY
>TRBJ2-4|TRBV28
ASSLGTSGSQVAKNIQY
>TRBJ2-5|TRBV18
ASSRAGRREETQY
>TRBJ2-7|TRBV30
AWSVSGYEQY
>TRBJ2-1|TRBV7-2
ASSRRDPSYNEQF
>TRBJ2-1|TRBV20-1
SARADAGGHNEQF
>TRBJ1-1|TRBV18
ASSPPGRSAF
>TRBJ1-5|TRBV4-3
ASSRGQQGQPQH
>TRBJ2-3|TRBV7-9
ASSSGQGGTDTQY
>TRBJ2-1|TRBV5-1
ASSQWQAADEQF
>TRBJ2-6|TRBV6-5
ASSYGISGANVLT